This TCR beta chain was captured in a study of cytomegalovirus exposure and HLA in healthy donors. Germline assignment: CDR1 MNHEY and CDR2 SMNVEV (reference sequence). V was clipped by 3 bases and J by 7 bases, with 9 bases between them. CDR3 length equals 13 residues. Primers included in the PCR were 60 Vbeta and 13 Jbeta primers. TCRdb's copy holds only in-frame clones and misses some; the assay was immunoSEQ multiplex PCR. The sample holds 150,000 or so clones, around 79% seen once. Material: PBMCs. This chain links TRBV27 with TRBJ2-2; D is unclear. The receptor was derived from a man aged 18-30 years in good health and CMV-seronegative. CDR3 sequence reads: CASSFSFDGELFF. The DNA for the CDR3 is TGTGCCAGCAGTTTTAGTTTCGACGGGGAGCTGTTTTTT.